These 21 T cell receptor beta chains originate from one sample sequenced in a study of cytomegalovirus exposure and HLA in healthy donors. Primers: 60 Vbeta forward and 13 Jbeta reverse. Profiling relied on immunoSEQ multiplex PCR, and the TCRdb table lists in-frame clones only, not all of them. The sample includes 65,000 to 90,000 clones, 78% seen only once; the top ten take roughly 8.9%. Input material: PBMCs. The receptors derive from a woman aged 40 to 49 in good health and CMV-seropositive.

The CDR3 DNA is TGTGCCAGCTCACCAGGACAGGGTAGTGAGCAGTTCTTC. Its translation is CASSPGQGSEQFF. The chain is built from TRBV18 and TRBJ2-1; 8 bases line up with TRBD1. This CDR3 spans 13 amino acids. V lost 2 bases, J lost 9 bases, and 3 bases stayed unmatched. Germline V lookup: CDR1 KGHSH, CDR2 LQKENI.

Concerning this clone itself: Other DNA sequences within the sample encode an identical CDR3. The chain couples TRBV9 to TRBJ1-5; D perhaps matches TRBD1 (5 bases). Germline CDR1 reads SGDLS; CDR2 reads YYNGEE. The V gene lost 0 bases and the J gene lost 7 bases, with 8 bases spanning the gap. The CDR3 spans 13 residues. Here the CDR3 reads CASSVGGSQPQHF. CDR3 nucleotide sequence: TGTGCCAGCAGCGTAGGGGGCAGCCAGCCCCAGCATTTT.

This chain uses TRBV7-9 with TRBJ1-4; TRBD1 agrees at 8 bases. V gave up 2 bases and J gave up 5 bases; unmatched junction bases: 7. This CDR3 has 16 amino acids. Germline V gene data show CDR1 as SEHNR and CDR2 as FQNEAQ (reference sequence). The chain's CDR3 is CASSLRRQGTNEKLFF. The CDR3 DNA reads TGTGCCAGCAGCTTAAGGCGACAGGGGACCAATGAAAAACTGTTTTTT. Combining the CDR3 with reference TRBV7-9 and TRBJ1-4 gives the whole variable domain DTGVSQNPRHKITKRGQNVTFRCDPISEHNRLYWYRQTLGQGPEFLTYFQNEAQLEKSRLLSDRFSAERPKGSFSTLEIQRTEQGDSAMYLCASSLRRQGTNEKLFFGSGTQLSVL.

The chain combines TRBV27 with TRBJ2-5; unclear D gene. Trimming took 3 bases from V and 1 from J, leaving 9 bases between them. The CDR3 extends over 14 amino acids. CDR1 is MNHEY, CDR2 SMNVEV, per germline (reference sequence). CDR3 in DNA: TGTGCCAGCAGTTTCTTGCAGGCCCAAGAGACCCAGTACTTC. This gives the protein CASSFLQAQETQYF.

The chain has TRBV6-5 and TRBJ1-2, with D possibly being TRBD1 (5 bases). Trimming cost V 7 bases and J 2 bases, with 14 bases left between them. CDR1 is MNHEY and CDR2 is SVGAGI in the germline V gene. The CDR3 has 14 residues. The CDR3 region has the DNA TGTGCCAGCACCCCGGTAGGGGTCAACTATGGCTACACCTTC. Residues: CASTPVGVNYGYTF.

The genes are TRBV7-9 and TRBJ2-5; 9 bases align to TRBD1. Germline CDR1 SEHNR, CDR2 FQNEAQ (reference sequence). With 4 bases clipped from V and 4 bases from J, the junction kept 7 bases outside the gene matches. CDR3 length equals 15 residues. In DNA, the CDR3 is TGTGCCAGCAGCTCGGGACAGGGTTTAGCAGAGACCCAGTACTTC. Protein: CASSSGQGLAETQYF. The complete variable domain, with remaining parts taken from reference TRBV7-9 and TRBJ2-5, reads DTGVSQNPRHKITKRGQNVTFRCDPISEHNRLYWYRQTLGQGPEFLTYFQNEAQLEKSRLLSDRFSAERPKGSFSTLEIQRTEQGDSAMYLCASSSGQGLAETQYFGPGTRLLVL.

The V and J genes are TRBV6-5 and TRBJ1-4, with 7 bases that match TRBD1. J lost 6 bases, V lost 4 bases, and 11 bases had no gene match. Germline V gene sequence: CDR1 MNHEY, CDR2 SVGAGI. The CDR3 runs 16 residues. CDR3 coding DNA: TGTGCCAGCAGTTTCCTAACAGGGGACTTTCATGAAAAACTGTTTTTT. It encodes CASSFLTGDFHEKLFF.

For the CDR3, the DNA is TGTGCCATCAGAGGGGGACTAGCAACAGATACGCAGTATTTT. Its translation is CAIRGGLATDTQYF. The rearrangement links TRBV10-3 to TRBJ2-3; 9 bases agree with TRBD2. The V gene end was trimmed by 6 bases and the J gene end by 3 bases; junction bases not matched to a gene: 4. The CDR3 consists of 14 residues. Per germline, CDR1 ENHRY and CDR2 SYGVKD.

This clone appeared a few times. J is TRBJ1-1 and V is TRBV29-1; the match to TRBD1 covers 8 bases. The V gene's germline CDR1 is SQVTM and CDR2 ANQGSEA. Unmatched junction bases numbered 2, after V lost 3 bases and J lost 5 bases. CDR3 length: 12 residues. This chain's CDR3 is CSVDRGQTEAFF. The CDR3 DNA follows: TGCAGCGTTGACAGGGGGCAAACTGAAGCTTTCTTT.

This clone showed up just once. The junction does not match germline at one end; this may be a read error. The rearrangement uses TRBV7-9 and TRBJ1-5; 9 nucleotides agree with TRBD1. The germline gives CDR1 SEHNR, CDR2 FQNEAQ (reference sequence). The CDR3 covers 18 residues. CDR3 residues: CSSSSSITGQGWGQPQHF. The CDR3 coding sequence is TGTTCCAGCAGCTCTAGCATTACCGGACAGGGGTGGGGTCAGCCCCAGCATTTT.

The chain joins TRBV7-2 to TRBJ1-1; TRBD1 matches 7 bases. Germline CDR1 and CDR2: SGHTA and FQGNSA. The J segment lost 0 bases and the V segment lost 2 bases, leaving 9 bases of the junction unmatched. This CDR3 is built from 17 residues. Here the CDR3 reads CASSLRGAGGLNTEAFF. CDR3 coding DNA: TGTGCCAGCAGCTTAAGAGGCGCAGGGGGGTTGAACACTGAAGCTTTCTTT.

This clone was seen only a few times. The gene calls are TRBV10-2 and TRBJ2-1; 8 nucleotides line up with TRBD2. The germline gives CDR1 WSHSY, CDR2 SAAADI. V lost 6 bases, J lost 4 bases, and 8 bases stayed unmatched. The CDR3 covers 15 residues. The CDR3 is CASRDRGGGYNEQFF. The CDR3 DNA reads TGCGCCAGCAGGGATCGGGGGGGCGGGTACAATGAGCAGTTCTTC.

CDR3 region: CASSRTGNSPLHF. The CDR3 nucleotides are TGTGCCAGCAGTCGGACAGGGAATTCACCCCTCCACTTT. The chain uses TRBV25-1 and TRBJ1-6, with 8 bases identical to TRBD1. V dropped 5 bases and J dropped 7; count of bases not matched to a gene: 1. The CDR3 runs 13 residues. Looked up from germline, CDR1 is MGHDK and CDR2 is SYGVNS. The full variable domain, rest sourced from reference TRBV25-1 and TRBJ1-6, is EADIYQTPRYLVIGTGKKITLECSQTMGHDKMYWYQQDPGMELHLIHYSYGVNSTEKGDLSSESTVSRIRTEHFPLTLESARPSHTSQYLCASSRTGNSPLHFGNGTRLTVT.

The chain employs TRBV7-4 and TRBJ2-3; 12 bases map to TRBD2. V dropped 5 bases and J dropped 1; count of bases not matched to a gene: 7. The germline gives CDR1 SGHVT, CDR2 SQSDAQ. The CDR3 contains 17 residues. The CDR3 sequence is CASSTRLAGDCTDTQYF. The CDR3 bases are TGTGCCAGCAGCACCCGACTAGCGGGGGATTGCACAGATACGCAGTATTTT.

V and J are TRBV5-4 and TRBJ2-7, with D perhaps TRBD2 (6 bases). V was pared by 4 bases and J by 5 bases, with 13 bases between. CDR3 length: 13 amino acids. Per germline, CDR1 SGHNT and CDR2 YYREEE (reference sequence). DNA of the CDR3: TGTGCCAGCAGCCGGCAGGGAGGCGACGAGCAGTACTTC. It is translated as CASSRQGGDEQYF.

Remarks on this clone: The junction does not match germline at one end; this may be a read error. The sample contains more than one DNA sequence encoding this CDR3. This chain joins TRBV9 and TRBJ1-2; D not resolved. This CDR3 has 17 amino acids. CDR1 is SGDLS and CDR2 is YYNGEE in the germline V gene. Here the CDR3 DNA reads TGTGCTAGCAGCCGCCGGGTCCGCTATGAATCTAACTATGGCTACACCTTC. Translating it yields CASSRRVRYESNYGYTF.

The chain has TRBV27 and TRBJ1-5, with D unclear. The CDR3 contains 13 residues. Trimming took off 0 bases at V and 4 bases at J, with 4 bases between the two ends. Germline V gene lookup returns CDR1 MNHEY and CDR2 SMNVEV (reference sequence). The CDR3 sequence is CASSLSPNQPQHF. The CDR3 bases are TGTGCCAGCAGTTTATCCCCTAATCAGCCCCAGCATTTT.

The rearrangement joins TRBV7-9 to TRBJ2-3; 10 bases are shared with TRBD1. The CDR3 has 14 amino acids. CDR1 and CDR2 from the germline V gene are SEHNR and FQNEAQ (reference sequence). J lost 5 bases, V lost 6 bases, and 5 bases had no gene match. Written as DNA, the CDR3 is TGTGCCAGCAGACCTGGACAGGGGGTAGATACGCAGTATTTT. Its translation is CASRPGQGVDTQYF.

There are a few counts of this clone. V usage is TRBV30 and J usage is TRBJ2-7; the match to TRBD1 covers 9 bases. The J segment lost 4 bases and the V segment lost 2 bases, leaving 15 bases of the junction unmatched. CDR3 length equals 17 residues. Germline lookup yields CDR1 GTSNPN and CDR2 SVGIG (reference sequence). The DNA for the CDR3 is TGTGCCTGGAGTCCTCCCTTCCCCGGGACAGGGAGGTACGAGCAGTACTTC. Protein product: CAWSPPFPGTGRYEQYF.

The gene calls are TRBV5-1 and TRBJ2-7, with TRBD1 matching 9 bases. The CDR3 consists of 14 residues. V trimming: 0 bases; J trimming: 5 bases; junction bases outside the gene matches: 3. Germline V gene data show CDR1 as SGHRS and CDR2 as YFSETQ. The CDR3 loop is CASSLEGQGDEQYF. The CDR3 DNA sequence: TGCGCCAGCAGCTTGGAGGGACAGGGCGACGAGCAGTACTTC.

CDR3 region: CASSPRRGGEKLFF. The CDR3 nucleotides read TGTGCCAGCAGCCCCCGAAGGGGTGGGGAAAAACTGTTTTTT. The chain is built from TRBV5-8 and TRBJ1-4; D is possibly TRBD1 (5 bases). Trimming stripped 4 bases from V and 8 bases from J, with 15 bases between. The germline V gene encodes CDR1 SGHTS and CDR2 YDEGEE. The CDR3 loop spans 14 amino acids.